This TCR beta chain was sequenced during a study of blood T cell repertoires in COVID-19. Study-level background: There were acute and convalescent COVID-19 samples, and they came from the United States, Italy and Spain.

Seattle enrolled patients during active infection and tracked them longitudinally. Germline lookup yields CDR1 LNHDA and CDR2 SQIVND (reference sequence). V gave up 5 bases and J gave up 3 bases; unmatched junction bases: 7. This CDR3 contains 16 residues. Clones were read by immunoSEQ multiplex PCR, and TCRdb kept only the in-frame ones, dropping some. Of about 26,000 clones listed, roughly 88% are singletons. The sample comprised peripheral blood. The V and J genes are TRBV19 and TRBJ2-2; 9 bases are shared with TRBD1. The receptor's source is a woman older than 75 with COVID-19, enrolled during active disease. The CDR3: CASSVRQGGDTGELFF. The CDR3 DNA is TGTGCCAGTAGTGTCCGACAGGGGGGTGACACCGGGGAGCTGTTTTTT.